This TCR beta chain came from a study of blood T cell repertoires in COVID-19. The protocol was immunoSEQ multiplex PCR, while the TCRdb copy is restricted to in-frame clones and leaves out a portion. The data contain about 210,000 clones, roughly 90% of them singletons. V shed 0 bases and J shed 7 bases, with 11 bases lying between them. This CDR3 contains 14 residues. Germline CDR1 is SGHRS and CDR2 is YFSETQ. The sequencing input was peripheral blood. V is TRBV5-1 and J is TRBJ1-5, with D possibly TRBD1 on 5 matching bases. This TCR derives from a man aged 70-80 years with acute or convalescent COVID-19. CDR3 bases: TGCGCCAGCAGCTTGGATGGGGCGAGCCAGCCCCAGCATTTT. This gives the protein CASSLDGASQPQHF.